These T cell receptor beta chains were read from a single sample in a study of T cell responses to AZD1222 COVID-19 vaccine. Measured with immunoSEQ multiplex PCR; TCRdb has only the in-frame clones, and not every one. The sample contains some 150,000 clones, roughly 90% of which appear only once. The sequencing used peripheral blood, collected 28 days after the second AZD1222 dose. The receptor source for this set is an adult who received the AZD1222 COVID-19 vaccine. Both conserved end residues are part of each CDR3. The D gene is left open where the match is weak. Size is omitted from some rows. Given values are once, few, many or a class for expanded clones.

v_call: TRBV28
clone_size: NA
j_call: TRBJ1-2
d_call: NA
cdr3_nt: TGTGCCAGCAGTTTAGGGGCTAGGGGCTACACCTTC
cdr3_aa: CASSLGARGYTF

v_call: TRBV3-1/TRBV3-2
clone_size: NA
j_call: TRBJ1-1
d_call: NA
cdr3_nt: TGTGCCAGCAGCCAAAGAGGAATAAGGTTAGGCACTGAAGCTTTCTTT
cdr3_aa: CASSQRGIRLGTEAFF

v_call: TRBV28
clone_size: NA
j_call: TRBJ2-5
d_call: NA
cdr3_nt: TGTGCCAGCAGCCCCGGTGGAGGGGTGAGGACCCAGTACTTC
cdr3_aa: CASSPGGGVRTQYF

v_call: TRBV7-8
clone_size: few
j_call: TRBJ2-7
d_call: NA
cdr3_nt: TGTGCCAGCAGCTTATCTCCCTACGAGCAGTACTTC
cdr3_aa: CASSLSPYEQYF

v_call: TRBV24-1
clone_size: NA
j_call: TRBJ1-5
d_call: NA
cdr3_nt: TGTGCCACCCAACCTGGTCAACAGTGGGGCAATCAGCCCCAGCATTTT
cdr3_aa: CATQPGQQWGNQPQHF

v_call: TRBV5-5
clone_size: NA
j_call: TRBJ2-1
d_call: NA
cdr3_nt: TGTGCCAGCAGCTTGGCGAGCGGCTCCTACAATGAGCAGTTCTTC
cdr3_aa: CASSLASGSYNEQFF

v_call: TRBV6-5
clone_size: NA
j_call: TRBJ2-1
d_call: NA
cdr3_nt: TGTGCCAGCAGAGCCGGGACACTGAGTGGCAATGAGCAGTTCTTC
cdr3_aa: CASRAGTLSGNEQFF

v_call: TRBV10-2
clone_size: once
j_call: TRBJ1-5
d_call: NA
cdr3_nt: TGCGCCAGCAGTGGACTGGACGCCGGACGGGATCAGCCCCAGCATTTT
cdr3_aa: CASSGLDAGRDQPQHF

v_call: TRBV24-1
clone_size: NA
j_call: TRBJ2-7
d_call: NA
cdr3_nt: TGTGCCACCAGCCCGGACAGCTCCTACGAGCAGTACTTC
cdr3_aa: CATSPDSSYEQYF

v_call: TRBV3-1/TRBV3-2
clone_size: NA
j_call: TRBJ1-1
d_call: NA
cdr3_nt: TGTGCCAGCAGCCAACGGGACGCGAACACTGAAGCTTTCTTT
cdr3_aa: CASSQRDANTEAFF

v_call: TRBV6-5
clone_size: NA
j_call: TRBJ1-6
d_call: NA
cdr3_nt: TGTGCCAGCAGTTACCAGGGTGAGGGCTCACCCCTCCACTTT
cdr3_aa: CASSYQGEGSPLHF

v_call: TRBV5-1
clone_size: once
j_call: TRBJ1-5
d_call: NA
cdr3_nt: TGCGCCAGCAGCTTGGGTTGGCGGGTATACAATCAGCCCCAGCATTTT
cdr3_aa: CASSLGWRVYNQPQHF

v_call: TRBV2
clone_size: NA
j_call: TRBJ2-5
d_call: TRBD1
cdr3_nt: TGTGCCACCTCCGGGACAGGGGGGGAGACCCAGTACTTC
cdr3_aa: CATSGTGGETQYF

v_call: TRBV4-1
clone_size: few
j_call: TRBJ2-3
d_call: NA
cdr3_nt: TGCGCCAGCAGCCAAGATTGGGGGCTTAGCACAGATACGCAGTATTTT
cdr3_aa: CASSQDWGLSTDTQYF

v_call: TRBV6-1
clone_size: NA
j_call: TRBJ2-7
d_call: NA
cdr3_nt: TGTGCCAGCAGTGTGACGAGGGGGAACTACCTACACGAGCAGTACTTC
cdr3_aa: CASSVTRGNYLHEQYF

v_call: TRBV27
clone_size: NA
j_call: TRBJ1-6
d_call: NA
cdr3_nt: TGTGCCAGCAGTAGCTACAGGGATTCCTATAATTCACCCCTCCACTTT
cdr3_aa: CASSSYRDSYNSPLHF

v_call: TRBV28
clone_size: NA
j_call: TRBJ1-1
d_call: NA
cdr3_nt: TGTGCCAGCAGCGGATCTCTGGCAACGGGCACTGAAGCTTTCTTT
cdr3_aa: CASSGSLATGTEAFF

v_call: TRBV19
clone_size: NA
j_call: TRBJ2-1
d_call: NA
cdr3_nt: TGTGCCAGTAGAAAACCTGGGAATGAGCAGTTCTTC
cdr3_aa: CASRKPGNEQFF

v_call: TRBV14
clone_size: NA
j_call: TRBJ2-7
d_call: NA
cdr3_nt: TGTGCCAGCAGCCAAGATCTGGGGATGATCCAACACGAGCAGTACTTC
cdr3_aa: CASSQDLGMIQHEQYF

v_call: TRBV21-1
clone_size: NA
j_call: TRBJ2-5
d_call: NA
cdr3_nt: TGTGCCAGCAGCACCCAAACCCCGACTAGTCTCCAAGAGACCCAGTACTTC
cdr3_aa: CASSTQTPTSLQETQYF

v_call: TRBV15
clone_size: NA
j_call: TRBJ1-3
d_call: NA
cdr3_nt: TGTGCCACCAGCGTCAGGGGAGGGGCGACTGGAGACACCATATATTTT
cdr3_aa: CATSVRGGATGDTIYF

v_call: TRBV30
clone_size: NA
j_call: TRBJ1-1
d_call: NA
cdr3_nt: TGTGCCTGGAACCCCAGGGTTTTGATGACTGAAGCTTTCTTT
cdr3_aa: CAWNPRVLMTEAFF

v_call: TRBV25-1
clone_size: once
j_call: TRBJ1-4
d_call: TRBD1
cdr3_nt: TGTGCCAGCAGCCATACGGACAGGGGTGAAAAACTGTTTTTT
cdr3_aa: CASSHTDRGEKLFF

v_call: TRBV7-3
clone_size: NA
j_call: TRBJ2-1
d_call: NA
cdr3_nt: TGTGCCAGCAGCGCTAGGGGTTATGAGCAGTTCTTC
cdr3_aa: CASSARGYEQFF

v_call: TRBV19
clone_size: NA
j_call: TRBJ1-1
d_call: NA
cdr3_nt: TGTGCCAGTAGTATGACCGGGAACACTGAAGCTTTCTTT
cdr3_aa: CASSMTGNTEAFF